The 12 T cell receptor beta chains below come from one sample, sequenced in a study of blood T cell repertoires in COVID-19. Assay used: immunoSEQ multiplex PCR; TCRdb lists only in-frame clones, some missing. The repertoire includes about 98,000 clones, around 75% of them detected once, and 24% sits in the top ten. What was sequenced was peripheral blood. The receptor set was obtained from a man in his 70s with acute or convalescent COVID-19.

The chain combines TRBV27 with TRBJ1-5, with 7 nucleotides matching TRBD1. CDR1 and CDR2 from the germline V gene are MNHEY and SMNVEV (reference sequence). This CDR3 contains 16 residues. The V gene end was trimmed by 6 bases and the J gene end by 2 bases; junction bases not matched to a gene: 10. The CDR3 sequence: CASSLGQSNGNQPQHF. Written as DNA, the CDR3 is TGTGCCAGCAGCCTGGGACAGTCGAATGGCAATCAGCCCCAGCATTTT.

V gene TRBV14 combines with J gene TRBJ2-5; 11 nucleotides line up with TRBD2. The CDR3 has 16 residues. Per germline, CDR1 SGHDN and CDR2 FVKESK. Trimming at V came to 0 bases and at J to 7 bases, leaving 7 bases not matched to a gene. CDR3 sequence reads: CASSQDRGLAVGTQYF. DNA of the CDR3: TGTGCCAGCAGCCAAGATCGGGGACTAGCGGTTGGGACCCAGTACTTC.

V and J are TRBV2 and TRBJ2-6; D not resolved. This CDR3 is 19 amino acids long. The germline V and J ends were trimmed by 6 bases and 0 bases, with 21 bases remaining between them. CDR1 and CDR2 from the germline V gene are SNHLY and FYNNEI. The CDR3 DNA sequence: TGTGCCAGCAGATACCCGACAAGACCCCTCTTCTCTGGGGCCAACGTCCTGACTTTC. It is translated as CASRYPTRPLFSGANVLTF. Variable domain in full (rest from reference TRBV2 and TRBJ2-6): EPEVTQTPSHQVTQMGQEVILRCVPISNHLYFYWYRQILGQKVEFLVSFYNNEISEKSEIFDDQFSVERPDGSNFTLKIRSTKLEDSAMYFCASRYPTRPLFSGANVLTFGAGSRLTVL.

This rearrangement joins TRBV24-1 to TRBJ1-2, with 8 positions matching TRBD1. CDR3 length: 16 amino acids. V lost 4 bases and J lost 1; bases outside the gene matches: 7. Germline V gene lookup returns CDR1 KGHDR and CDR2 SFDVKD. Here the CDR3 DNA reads TGTGCCACCAGTGACGCCGGGACAGGCCATAACTATGGCTACACCTTC. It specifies CATSDAGTGHNYGYTF.

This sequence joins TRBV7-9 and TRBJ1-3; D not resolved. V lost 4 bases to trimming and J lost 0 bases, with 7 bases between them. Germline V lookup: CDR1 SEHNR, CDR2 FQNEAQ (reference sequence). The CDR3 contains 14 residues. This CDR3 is CASSYTTSGNTIYF. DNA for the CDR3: TGTGCCAGCAGCTACACCACCTCTGGAAACACCATATATTTT. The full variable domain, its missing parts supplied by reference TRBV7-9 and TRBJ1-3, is DTGVSQNPRHKITKRGQNVTFRCDPISEHNRLYWYRQTLGQGPEFLTYFQNEAQLEKSRLLSDRFSAERPKGSFSTLEIQRTEQGDSAMYLCASSYTTSGNTIYFGEGSWLTVV.

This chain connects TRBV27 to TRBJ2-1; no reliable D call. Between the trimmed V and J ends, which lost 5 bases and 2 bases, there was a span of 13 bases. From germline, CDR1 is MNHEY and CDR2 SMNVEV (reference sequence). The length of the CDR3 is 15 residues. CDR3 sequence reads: CASSEVVLAYNEQFF. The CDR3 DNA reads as TGTGCCAGCAGTGAGGTGGTGTTGGCCTACAATGAGCAGTTCTTC.

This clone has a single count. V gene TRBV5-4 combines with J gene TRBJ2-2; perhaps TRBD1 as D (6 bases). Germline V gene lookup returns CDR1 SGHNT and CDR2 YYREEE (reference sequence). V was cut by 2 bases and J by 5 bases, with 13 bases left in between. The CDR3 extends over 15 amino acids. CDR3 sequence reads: CASSLGGVWTGELFF. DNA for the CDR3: TGTGCCAGCAGCTTAGGGGGAGTATGGACCGGGGAGCTGTTTTTT.

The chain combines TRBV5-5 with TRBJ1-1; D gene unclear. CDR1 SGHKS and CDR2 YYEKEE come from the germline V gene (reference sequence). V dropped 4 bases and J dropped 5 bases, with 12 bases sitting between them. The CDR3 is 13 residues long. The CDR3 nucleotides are TGTGCCAGCAGCGAGCATCCGGGGACTGAAGCTTTCTTT. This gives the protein CASSEHPGTEAFF. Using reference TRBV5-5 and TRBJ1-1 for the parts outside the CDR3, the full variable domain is DAGVTQSPTHLIKTRGQQVTLRCSPISGHKSVSWYQQVLGQGPQFIFQYYEKEERGRGNFPDRFSARQFPNYSSELNVNALLLGDSALYLCASSEHPGTEAFFGQGTRLTVV.

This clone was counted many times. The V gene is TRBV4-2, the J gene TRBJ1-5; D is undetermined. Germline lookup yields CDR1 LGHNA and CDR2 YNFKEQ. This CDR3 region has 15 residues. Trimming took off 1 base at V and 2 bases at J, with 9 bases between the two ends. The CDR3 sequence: CASSQAPQGNQPQHF. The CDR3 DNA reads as TGTGCCAGCAGCCAAGCACCGCAGGGCAATCAGCCCCAGCATTTT.

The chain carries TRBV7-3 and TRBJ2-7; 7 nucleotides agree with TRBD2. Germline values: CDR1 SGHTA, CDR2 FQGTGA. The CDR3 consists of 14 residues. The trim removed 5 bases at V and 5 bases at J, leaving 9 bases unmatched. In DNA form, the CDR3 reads TGTGCCAGCAGCCTGAGGGGAGGGTTCGACGAGCAGTACTTC. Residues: CASSLRGGFDEQYF.

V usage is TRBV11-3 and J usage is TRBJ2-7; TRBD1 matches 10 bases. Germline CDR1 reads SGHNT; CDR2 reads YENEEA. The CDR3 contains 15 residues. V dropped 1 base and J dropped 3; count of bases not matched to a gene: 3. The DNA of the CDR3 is TGTGCCAGCAGCTTAGGGGGACAGGGGCTCTACGAGCAGTACTTC. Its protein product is CASSLGGQGLYEQYF.

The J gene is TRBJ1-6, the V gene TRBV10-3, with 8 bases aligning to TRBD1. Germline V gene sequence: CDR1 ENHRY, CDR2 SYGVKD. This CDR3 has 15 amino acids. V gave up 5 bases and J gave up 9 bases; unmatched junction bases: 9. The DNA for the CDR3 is TGTGCCATCAGTTTGGGGGGGACAGGTGGTTCACCCCTCCACTTT. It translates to CAISLGGTGGSPLHF.